The clone carrying this T cell receptor beta chain was picked up many times. The antigen is not known. The sample comes from a study of T cells in Graves' hyperthyroidism and ophthalmopathy. The CDR3 runs 14 residues. V was trimmed by 1 base and J by 3 bases, leaving 9 bases between them. Germline CDR1 is MDHEN and CDR2 is SYDVKM. Study-wide results and caveats: Median prediction lead before ophthalmopathy onset was 6 to 8 months with the model.

RNA transcripts were the template for amplifying TCR beta CDR3 regions. The HTBI set primed first-round TCR CDR3 RT-PCR. TCRdb itself ran the multiplex PCR reads through MiXCR, one entry per CDR3 protein. The sample has hundreds of thousands of distinct CDR3 sequences; roughly an eighth are singletons. V is TRBV28 and J is TRBJ1-2, with D uncertain. The clonotype originates from a woman aged 35 to 49 with Graves' ophthalmopathy. The source material was blood. CDR3 DNA: TGTGCCAGCAGTTTATTCTCCATGGACTATGGCTACACCTTC. Protein sequence: CASSLFSMDYGYTF.